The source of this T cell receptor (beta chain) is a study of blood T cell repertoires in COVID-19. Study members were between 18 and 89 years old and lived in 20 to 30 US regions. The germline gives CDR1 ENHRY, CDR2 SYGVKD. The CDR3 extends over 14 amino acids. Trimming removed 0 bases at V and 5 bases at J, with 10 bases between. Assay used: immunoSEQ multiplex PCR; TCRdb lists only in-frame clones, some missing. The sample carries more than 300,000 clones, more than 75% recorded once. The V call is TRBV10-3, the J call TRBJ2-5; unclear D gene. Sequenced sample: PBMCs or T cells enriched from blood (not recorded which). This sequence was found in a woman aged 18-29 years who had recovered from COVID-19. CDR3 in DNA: TGTGCCATCAGTGAGTCGCTAGTCCGCGAGACCCAGTACTTC. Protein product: CAISESLVRETQYF.